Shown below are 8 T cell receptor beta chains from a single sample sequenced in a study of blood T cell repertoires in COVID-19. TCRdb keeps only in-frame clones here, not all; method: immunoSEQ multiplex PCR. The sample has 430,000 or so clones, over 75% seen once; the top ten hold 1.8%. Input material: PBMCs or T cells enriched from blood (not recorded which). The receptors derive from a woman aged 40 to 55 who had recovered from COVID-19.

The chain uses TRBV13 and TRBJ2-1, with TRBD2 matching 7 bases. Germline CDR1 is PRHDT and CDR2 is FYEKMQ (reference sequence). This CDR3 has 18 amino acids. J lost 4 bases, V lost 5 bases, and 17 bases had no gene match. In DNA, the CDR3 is TGTGCCAGCAGCCTCCCTGGATTTGAGGGTAGCGGGTACAATGAGCAGTTCTTC. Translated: CASSLPGFEGSGYNEQFF.

In DNA, the CDR3 is TGTGCCAGCAGCCGGGGGACAGGGTTGTTCGAGCAGTACTTC. It is translated as CASSRGTGLFEQYF. This chain links TRBV7-2 with TRBJ2-7; 9 bases map to TRBD1. V gave up 5 bases and J gave up 6 bases; unmatched junction bases: 8. This CDR3 comprises 14 residues. The germline CDR1 and CDR2 sequences are SGHTA and FQGNSA.

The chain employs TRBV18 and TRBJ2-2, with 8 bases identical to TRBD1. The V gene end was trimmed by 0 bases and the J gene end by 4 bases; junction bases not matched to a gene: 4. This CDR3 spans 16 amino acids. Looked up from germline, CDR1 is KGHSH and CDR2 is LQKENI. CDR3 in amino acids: CASSPPTGDSTGELFF. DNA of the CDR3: TGTGCCAGCTCACCACCGACAGGGGATAGCACCGGGGAGCTGTTTTTT.

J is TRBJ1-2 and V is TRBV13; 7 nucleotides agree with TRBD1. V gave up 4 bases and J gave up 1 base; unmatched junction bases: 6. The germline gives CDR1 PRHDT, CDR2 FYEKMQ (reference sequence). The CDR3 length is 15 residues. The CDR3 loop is CASSSHAGGNYGYTF. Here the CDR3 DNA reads TGTGCCAGCAGCTCGCACGCAGGGGGTAACTATGGCTACACCTTC.

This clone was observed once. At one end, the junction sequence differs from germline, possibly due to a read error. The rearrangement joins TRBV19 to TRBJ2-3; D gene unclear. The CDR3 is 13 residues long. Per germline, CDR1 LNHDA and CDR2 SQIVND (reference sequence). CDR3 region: CASSIDRSDTQYF. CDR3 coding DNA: TGTGCCAGTAGTATAGATCGATCAGATACACAGTATTTT. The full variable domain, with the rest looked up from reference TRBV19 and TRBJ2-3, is DGGITQSPKYLFRKEGQNVTLSCEQNLNHDAMYWYRQDPGQGLRLIYYSQIVNDFQKGDIAEGYSVSREKKESFPLTVTSAQKNPTAFYLCASSIDRSDTQYFGPGTRLTVL.

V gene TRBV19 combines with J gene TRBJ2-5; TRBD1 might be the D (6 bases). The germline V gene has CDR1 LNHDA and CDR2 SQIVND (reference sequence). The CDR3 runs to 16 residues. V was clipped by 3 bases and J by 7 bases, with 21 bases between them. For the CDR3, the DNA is TGTGCCAGTAGTATGGATCCGGGACCCTCCAGGGGGACCCAGTACTTC. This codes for CASSMDPGPSRGTQYF.

The CDR3 DNA reads TGTGCCAGCAGCTTAGGGGGGGACTTCCTTTATGGCTACACCTTC. It encodes CASSLGGDFLYGYTF. The J gene is TRBJ1-2, the V gene TRBV11-3; maybe TRBD1 (5 bases). The V and J ends lost 1 base and 5 bases respectively, with 14 bases between them. Germline loops: CDR1 SGHNT, CDR2 YENEEA. The CDR3 loop spans 15 amino acids.

The CDR3 loop is CASSASTSGQETQYF. Written as DNA, the CDR3 is TGTGCCAGCAGCGCTTCGACTAGCGGGCAAGAGACCCAGTACTTC. The chain has TRBV9 and TRBJ2-5, with 10 bases fitting TRBD2. The CDR3 runs to 15 residues. The germline V gene encodes CDR1 SGDLS and CDR2 YYNGEE. J lost 2 bases, V lost 3 bases, and 4 bases had no gene match.